This T cell receptor beta chain was obtained from a study of cytomegalovirus exposure and HLA in healthy donors. Study overall: A prior study identified 117 million unique TCR beta sequences from some 200 million T cells.

V dropped 6 bases and J dropped 3 bases, with 18 bases sitting between them. CDR1 is MNHNS, CDR2 SASEGT, per germline. The CDR3 contains 15 residues. Both 60 Vbeta primers and 13 Jbeta primers went into the PCR. The method was immunoSEQ multiplex PCR; TCRdb's version includes in-frame clones alone and lacks a portion of them. The sample lists about 220,000 clones; less than 85% were seen once. Sequencing was performed on PBMCs. The sequence was obtained from a man aged 18 to 30 in good health and CMV-seronegative. V is TRBV6-1 and J is TRBJ2-7; TRBD1 might be the D (5 bases). CDR3 DNA sequence: TGTGCCAGCAGCCACGACAGCTCAACCTTCTACGAGCAGTACTTC. This codes for CASSHDSSTFYEQYF.